The T cell receptor beta chain described here comes from a study of blood T cell repertoires in COVID-19. For the study at large: Some COVID-19 samples were acute and others convalescent; all came from the United States, Italy and Spain. T cells, B-cell-depleted T cells, or PBMCs provided the cDNA or gDNA that served as material.

Profiled with immunoSEQ multiplex PCR; TCRdb holds only in-frame clones, not every one. This sample has 65,000 or so clones, with approximately 82% found just once. The CDR3 spans 11 residues. Germline values: CDR1 DFQATT, CDR2 SNEGSKA (reference sequence). Between the trimmed V and J ends, which lost 6 bases and 5 bases, there was a span of 10 bases. The origin of this receptor is a man between 60 and 70 years old with acute or convalescent COVID-19. Material for sequencing was peripheral blood. The gene calls are TRBV20-1 and TRBJ2-5; D possibly corresponds to TRBD1 (5 bases). The CDR3 DNA reads TGCAGTGCGGGGCTTGGCGAGACCCAGTACTTC. It codes for CSAGLGETQYF.